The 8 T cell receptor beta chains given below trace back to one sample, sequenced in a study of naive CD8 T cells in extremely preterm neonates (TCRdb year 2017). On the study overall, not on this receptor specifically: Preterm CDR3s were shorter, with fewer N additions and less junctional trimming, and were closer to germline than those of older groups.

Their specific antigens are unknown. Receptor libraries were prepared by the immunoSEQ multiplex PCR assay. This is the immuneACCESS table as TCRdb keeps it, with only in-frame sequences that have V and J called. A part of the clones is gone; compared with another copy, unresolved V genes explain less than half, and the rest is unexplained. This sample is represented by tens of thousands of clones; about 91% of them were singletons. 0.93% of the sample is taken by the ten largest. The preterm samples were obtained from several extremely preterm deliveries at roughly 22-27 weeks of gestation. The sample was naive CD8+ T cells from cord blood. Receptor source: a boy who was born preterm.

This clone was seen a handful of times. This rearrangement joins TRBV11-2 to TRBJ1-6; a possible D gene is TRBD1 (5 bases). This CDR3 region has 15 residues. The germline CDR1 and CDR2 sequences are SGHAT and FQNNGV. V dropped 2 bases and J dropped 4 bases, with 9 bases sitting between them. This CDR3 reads CASSLSAGYNSPLHF. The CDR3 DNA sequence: TGTGCCAGCAGCTTATCTGCAGGGTATAATTCACCCCTCCACTTT.

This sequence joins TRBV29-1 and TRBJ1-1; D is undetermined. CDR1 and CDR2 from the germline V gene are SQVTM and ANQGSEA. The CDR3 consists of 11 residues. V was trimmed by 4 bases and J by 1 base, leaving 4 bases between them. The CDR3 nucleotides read TGCAGCGTTGGACAGAACACTGAAGCTTTCTTT. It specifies CSVGQNTEAFF.

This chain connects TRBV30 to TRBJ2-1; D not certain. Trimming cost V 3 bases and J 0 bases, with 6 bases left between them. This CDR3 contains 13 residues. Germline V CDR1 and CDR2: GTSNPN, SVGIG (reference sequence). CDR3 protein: CAWSGSSYNEQFF. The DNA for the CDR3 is TGTGCCTGGAGCGGAAGCTCCTACAATGAGCAGTTCTTC.

The CDR3 loop is CASSLGLAPNEQFF. Written as DNA, the CDR3 is TGTGCCAGCAGCCTAGGACTAGCGCCCAATGAGCAGTTCTTC. The genes are TRBV4-2 and TRBJ2-1, with 9 nucleotides matching TRBD2. The trim removed 4 bases at V and 6 bases at J, leaving 4 bases unmatched. CDR3 length: 14 residues. Per germline, CDR1 LGHNA and CDR2 YNFKEQ.

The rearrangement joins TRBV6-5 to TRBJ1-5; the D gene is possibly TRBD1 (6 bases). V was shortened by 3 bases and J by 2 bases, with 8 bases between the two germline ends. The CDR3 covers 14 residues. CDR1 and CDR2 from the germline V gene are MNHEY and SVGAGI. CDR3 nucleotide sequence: TGTGCCAGCAGTTATCGGACAGGCAATCAGCCCCAGCATTTT. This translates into CASSYRTGNQPQHF.

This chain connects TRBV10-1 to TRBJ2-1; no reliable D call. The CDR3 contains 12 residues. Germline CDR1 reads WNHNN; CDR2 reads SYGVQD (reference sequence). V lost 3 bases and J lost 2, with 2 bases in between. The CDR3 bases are TGCGCCAGCAGTGACACCTACAATGAGCAGTTCTTC. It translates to CASSDTYNEQFF.

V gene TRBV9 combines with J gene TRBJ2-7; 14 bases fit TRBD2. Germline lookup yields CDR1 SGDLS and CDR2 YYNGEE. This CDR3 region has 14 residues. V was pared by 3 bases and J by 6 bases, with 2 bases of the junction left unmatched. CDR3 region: CASSETSGGAEQYF. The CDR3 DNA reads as TGTGCCAGCAGCGAGACTAGCGGGGGGGCCGAGCAGTACTTC.

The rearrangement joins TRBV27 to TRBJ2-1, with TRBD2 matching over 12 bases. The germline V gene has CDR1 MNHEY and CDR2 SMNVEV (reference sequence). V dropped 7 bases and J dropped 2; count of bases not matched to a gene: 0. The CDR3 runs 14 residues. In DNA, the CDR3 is TGTGCCAGCACTAGCGGGGGGGCCTACAATGAGCAGTTCTTC. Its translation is CASTSGGAYNEQFF.